Below, 4 T cell receptor beta chains from the same sample are listed, as sequenced in a study of cytomegalovirus exposure and HLA in healthy donors. Amplification used 60 Vbeta primers and 13 Jbeta primers. Generated by immunoSEQ multiplex PCR, the TCRdb table keeps only in-frame clones and is missing some. The table shows about 160,000 clones, with 80% occurring only once. Sequencing was done on a sample of PBMCs. Receptor source: a woman between 45 and 65 years old in good health and CMV-seronegative.

This chain joins TRBV11-2 and TRBJ1-2; maybe TRBD1 (6 bases). This CDR3 has 12 residues. The V gene lost 6 bases and the J gene lost 8 bases, with 13 bases spanning the gap. Germline V gives CDR1 SGHAT, CDR2 FQNNGV. This CDR3 is CASSLRDIGYTF. The CDR3 DNA reads TGTGCCAGCAGTCTCCGGGACATCGGCTACACCTTC.

This clone turned up a few times. V is TRBV30 and J is TRBJ1-4; the D is unclear. The CDR3 contains 13 residues. Trimming left V 1 base short and J 7 bases short, with 10 bases between. Germline V CDR1 and CDR2: GTSNPN, SVGIG (reference sequence). For the CDR3, the DNA is TGTGCCTGGAGTGGCGCGGAAATTGAAAAACTGTTTTTT. Encoded protein: CAWSGAEIEKLFF. Filled out from reference TRBV30 and TRBJ1-4, the complete variable domain reads SQTIHQWPATLVQPVGSPLSLECTVEGTSNPNLYWYRQAAGRGLQLLFYSVGIGQISSEVPQNLSASRPQDRQFILSSKKLLLSDSGFYLCAWSGAEIEKLFFGSGTQLSVL.

The rearrangement joins TRBV27 to TRBJ2-7, with D tentatively TRBD1 (6 bases). The CDR3 totals 16 residues. Germline assignment: CDR1 MNHEY and CDR2 SMNVEV (reference sequence). Trimming stripped 4 bases from V and 6 bases from J, with 22 bases between. CDR3 in amino acids: CASSSSLSGAGGEQYF. CDR3 bases: TGTGCCAGCAGTTCCTCGCTGTCAGGGGCTGGGGGCGAGCAGTACTTC.

The genes are TRBV5-1 and TRBJ1-6; the match to TRBD1 covers 7 bases. J gave up 10 bases and V 0 bases, and 13 bases lay outside the gene matches. The germline gives CDR1 SGHRS, CDR2 YFSETQ. The CDR3 length is 17 residues. The CDR3 DNA sequence: TGCGCCAGCAGCTTGGAGGGGCAACGACAGGGAAAATCACCCCTCCACTTT. Translation gives CASSLEGQRQGKSPLHF. Full variable domain (missing parts from reference TRBV5-1 and TRBJ1-6): KAGVTQTPRYLIKTRGQQVTLSCSPISGHRSVSWYQQTPGQGLQFLFEYFSETQRNKGNFPGRFSGRQFSNSRSEMNVSTLELGDSALYLCASSLEGQRQGKSPLHFGNGTRLTVT.